This T cell receptor beta chain came from a study of blood T cells in healthy people across ages. General observations from the study: Both higher diversity and more naive CD4+ cells marked long-lived donors when set against aged donors.

Combining a sample-barcoded 5' primer with a J-beta primer mix, a second PCR ran for roughly 7 to 12 cycles. TCRdb analysed the 5' RACE reads with MiXCR anew, one entry per CDR3 protein. The data contain under 850,000 distinct CDR3 sequences, around 36% of them singletons. Of note for this clonotype: What it binds is unknown.

Isolation yielded PBMCs, at least 7 million per sample, in every case. Specimen: blood. The sequence was obtained from a man younger than 35 in good health.

In DNA form, the CDR3 reads TGTGCCAGCGGAACGCAGGCAGCCTCCTACGAGCAGTACTTC. Encoded protein: CASGTQAASYEQYF. The chain couples TRBV6-5 to TRBJ2-7; D is undetermined. The CDR3 length is 14 residues. In germline, CDR1 is MNHEY, CDR2 SVGAGI. V lost 8 bases and J 0 bases, leaving 14 bases between the germline ends.